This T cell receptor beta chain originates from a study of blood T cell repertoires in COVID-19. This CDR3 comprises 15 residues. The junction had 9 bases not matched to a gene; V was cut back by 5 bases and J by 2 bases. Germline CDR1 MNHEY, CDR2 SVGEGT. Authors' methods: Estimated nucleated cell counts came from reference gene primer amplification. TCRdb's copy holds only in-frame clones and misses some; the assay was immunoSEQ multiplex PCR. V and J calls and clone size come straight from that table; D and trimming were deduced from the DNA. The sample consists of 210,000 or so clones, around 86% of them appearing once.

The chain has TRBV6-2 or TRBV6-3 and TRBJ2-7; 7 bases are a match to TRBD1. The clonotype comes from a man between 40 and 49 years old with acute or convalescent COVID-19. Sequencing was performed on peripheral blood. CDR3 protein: CASSIPRGQAYEQYF. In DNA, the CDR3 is TGTGCCAGCAGTATTCCTAGAGGACAGGCCTACGAGCAGTACTTC.